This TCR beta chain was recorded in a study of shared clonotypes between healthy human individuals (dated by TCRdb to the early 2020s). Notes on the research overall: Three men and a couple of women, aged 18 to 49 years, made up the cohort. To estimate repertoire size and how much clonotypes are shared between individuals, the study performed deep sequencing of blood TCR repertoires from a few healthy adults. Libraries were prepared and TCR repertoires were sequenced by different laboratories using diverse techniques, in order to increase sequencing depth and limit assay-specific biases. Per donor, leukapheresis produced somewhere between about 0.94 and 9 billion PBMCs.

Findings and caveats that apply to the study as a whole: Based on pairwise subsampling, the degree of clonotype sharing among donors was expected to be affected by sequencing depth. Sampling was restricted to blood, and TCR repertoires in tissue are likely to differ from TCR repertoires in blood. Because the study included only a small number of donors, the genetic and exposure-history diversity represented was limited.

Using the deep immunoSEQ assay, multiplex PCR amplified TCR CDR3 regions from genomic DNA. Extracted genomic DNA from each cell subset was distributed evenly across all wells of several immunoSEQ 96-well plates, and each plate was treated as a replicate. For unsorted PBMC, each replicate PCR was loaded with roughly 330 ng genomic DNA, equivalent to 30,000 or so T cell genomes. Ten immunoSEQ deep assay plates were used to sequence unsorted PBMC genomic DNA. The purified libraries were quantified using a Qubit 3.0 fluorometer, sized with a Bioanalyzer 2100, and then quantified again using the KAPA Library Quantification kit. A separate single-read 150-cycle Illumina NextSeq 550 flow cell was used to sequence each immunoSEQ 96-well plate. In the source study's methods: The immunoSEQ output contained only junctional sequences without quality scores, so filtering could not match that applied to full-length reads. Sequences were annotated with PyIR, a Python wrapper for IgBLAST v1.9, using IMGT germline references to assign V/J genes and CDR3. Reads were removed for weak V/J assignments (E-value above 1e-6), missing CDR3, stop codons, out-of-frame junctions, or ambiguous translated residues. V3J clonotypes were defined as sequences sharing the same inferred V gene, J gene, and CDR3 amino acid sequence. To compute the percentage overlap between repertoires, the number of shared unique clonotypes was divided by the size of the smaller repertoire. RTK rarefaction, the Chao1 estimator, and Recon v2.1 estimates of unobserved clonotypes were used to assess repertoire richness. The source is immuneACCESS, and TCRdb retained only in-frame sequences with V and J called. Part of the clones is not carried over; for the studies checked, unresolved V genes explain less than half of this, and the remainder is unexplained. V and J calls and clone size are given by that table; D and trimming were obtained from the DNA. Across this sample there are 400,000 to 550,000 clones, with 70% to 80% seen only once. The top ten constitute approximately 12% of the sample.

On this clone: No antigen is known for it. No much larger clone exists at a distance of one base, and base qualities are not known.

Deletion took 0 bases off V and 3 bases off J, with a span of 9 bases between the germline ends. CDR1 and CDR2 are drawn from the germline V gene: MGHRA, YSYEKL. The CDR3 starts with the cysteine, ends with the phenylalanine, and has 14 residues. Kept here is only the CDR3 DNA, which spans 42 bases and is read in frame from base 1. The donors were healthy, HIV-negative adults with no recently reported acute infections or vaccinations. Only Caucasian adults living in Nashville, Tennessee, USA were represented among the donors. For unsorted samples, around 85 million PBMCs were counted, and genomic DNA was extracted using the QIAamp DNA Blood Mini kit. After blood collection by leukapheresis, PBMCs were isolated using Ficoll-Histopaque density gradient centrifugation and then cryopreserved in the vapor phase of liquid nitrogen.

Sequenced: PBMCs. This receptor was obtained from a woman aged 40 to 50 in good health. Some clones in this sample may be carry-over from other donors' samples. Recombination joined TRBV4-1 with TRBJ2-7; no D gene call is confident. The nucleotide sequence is TGCGCCAGCAGCCAAGATAGTCGAGGCTACGAGCAGTACTTC. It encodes CASSQDSRGYEQYF.